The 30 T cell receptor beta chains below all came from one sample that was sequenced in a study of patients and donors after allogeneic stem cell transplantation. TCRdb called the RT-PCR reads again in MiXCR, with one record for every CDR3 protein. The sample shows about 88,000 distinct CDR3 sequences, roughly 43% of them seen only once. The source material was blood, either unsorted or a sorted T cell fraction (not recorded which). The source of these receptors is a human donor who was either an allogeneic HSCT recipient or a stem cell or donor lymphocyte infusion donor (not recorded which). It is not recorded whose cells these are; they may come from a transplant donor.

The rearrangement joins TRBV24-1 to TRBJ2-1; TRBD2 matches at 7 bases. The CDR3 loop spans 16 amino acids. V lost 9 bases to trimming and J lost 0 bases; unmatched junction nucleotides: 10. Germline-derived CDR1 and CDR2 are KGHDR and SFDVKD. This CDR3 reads CATLFTRGSSYNEQFF. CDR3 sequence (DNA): TGTGCCACCCTATTCACGCGGGGGTCCTCCTACAATGAGCAGTTCTTC.

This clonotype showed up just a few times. CDR3 DNA sequence: TGTGCCAGCAGTGAGGAAGGAAGGGAAGGCTACACCTTC. It encodes CASSEEGREGYTF. V is TRBV2 and J is TRBJ1-2; the D is unclear. Germline V gene lookup returns CDR1 SNHLY and CDR2 FYNNEI. V lost 3 bases and J 8 bases, leaving 13 bases between the germline ends. The CDR3 has 13 residues.

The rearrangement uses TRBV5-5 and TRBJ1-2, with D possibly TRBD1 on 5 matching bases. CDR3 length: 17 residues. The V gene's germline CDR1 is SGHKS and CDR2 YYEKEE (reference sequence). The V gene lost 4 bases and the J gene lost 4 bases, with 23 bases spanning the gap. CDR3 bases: TGTGCCAGCAGCCATAACTCCGGGACTTCCCTTGGCTATGGCTACACCTTC. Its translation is CASSHNSGTSLGYGYTF.

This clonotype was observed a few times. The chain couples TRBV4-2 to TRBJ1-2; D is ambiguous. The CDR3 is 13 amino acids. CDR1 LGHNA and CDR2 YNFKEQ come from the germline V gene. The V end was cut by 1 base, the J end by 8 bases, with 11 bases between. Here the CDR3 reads CASSQVSGGGYTF. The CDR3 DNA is TGTGCCAGCAGCCAAGTGTCCGGCGGGGGCTACACCTTC.

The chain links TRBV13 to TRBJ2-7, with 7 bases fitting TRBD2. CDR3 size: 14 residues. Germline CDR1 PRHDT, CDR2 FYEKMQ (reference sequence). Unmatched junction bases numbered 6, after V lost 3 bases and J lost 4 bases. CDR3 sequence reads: CASSFDTGGYEQYF. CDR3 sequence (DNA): TGTGCCAGCAGCTTTGACACGGGGGGATACGAGCAGTACTTC.

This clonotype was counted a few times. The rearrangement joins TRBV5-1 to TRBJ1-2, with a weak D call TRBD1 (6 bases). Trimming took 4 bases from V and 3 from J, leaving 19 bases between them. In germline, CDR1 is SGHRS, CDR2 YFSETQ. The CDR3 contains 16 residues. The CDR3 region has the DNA TGCGCCAGCAGCCTTATGGGGGCCGCCGGATACTATGGCTACACCTTC. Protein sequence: CASSLMGAAGYYGYTF.

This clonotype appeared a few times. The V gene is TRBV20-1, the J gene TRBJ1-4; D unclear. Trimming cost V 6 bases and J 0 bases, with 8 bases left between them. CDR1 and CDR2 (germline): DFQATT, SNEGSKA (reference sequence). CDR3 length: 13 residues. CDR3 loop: CSAKLATNEKLFF. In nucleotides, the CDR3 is TGCAGTGCCAAGCTAGCAACTAATGAAAAACTGTTTTTT.

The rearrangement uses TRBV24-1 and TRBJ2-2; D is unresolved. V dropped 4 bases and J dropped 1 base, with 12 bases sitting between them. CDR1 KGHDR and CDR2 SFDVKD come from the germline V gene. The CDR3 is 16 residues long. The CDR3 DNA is TGTGCCACCAGTGACCTAGGGCAGATGAACACCGGGGAGCTGTTTTTT. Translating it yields CATSDLGQMNTGELFF.

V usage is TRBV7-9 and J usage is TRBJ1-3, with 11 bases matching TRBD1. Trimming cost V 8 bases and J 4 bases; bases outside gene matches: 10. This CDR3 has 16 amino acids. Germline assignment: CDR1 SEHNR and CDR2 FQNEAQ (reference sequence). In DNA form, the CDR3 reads TGTGCCAGCCGGACAGGGGGCGCGGGTACGGGAAACACCATATATTTT. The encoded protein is CASRTGGAGTGNTIYF.

CDR3 coding DNA: TGTGCCAGCACCAGGGTGGGCTATGGCTACACCTTC. Translating gives CASTRVGYGYTF. The J gene is TRBJ1-2, the V gene TRBV6-5; the D gene is possibly TRBD1 (5 bases). The germline CDR1 and CDR2 sequences are MNHEY and SVGAGI. Trimming took 7 bases from V and 4 from J, leaving 10 bases between them. There are 12 residues in the CDR3.

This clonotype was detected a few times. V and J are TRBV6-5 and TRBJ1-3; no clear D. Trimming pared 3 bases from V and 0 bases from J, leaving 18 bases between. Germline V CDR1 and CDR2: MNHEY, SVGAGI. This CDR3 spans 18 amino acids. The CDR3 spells CASSYSIWGDNSGNTIYF. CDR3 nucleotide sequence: TGTGCCAGCAGTTATTCAATCTGGGGAGACAACTCTGGAAACACCATATATTTT.

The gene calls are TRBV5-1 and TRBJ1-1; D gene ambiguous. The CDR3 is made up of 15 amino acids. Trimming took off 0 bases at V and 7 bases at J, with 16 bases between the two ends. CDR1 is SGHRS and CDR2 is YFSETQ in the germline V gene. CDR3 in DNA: TGCGCCAGCAGCTTGGATAGTATCGAGTATGGTGAAGCTTTCTTT. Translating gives CASSLDSIEYGEAFF. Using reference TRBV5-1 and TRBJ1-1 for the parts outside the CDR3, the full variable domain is KAGVTQTPRYLIKTRGQQVTLSCSPISGHRSVSWYQQTPGQGLQFLFEYFSETQRNKGNFPGRFSGRQFSNSRSEMNVSTLELGDSALYLCASSLDSIEYGEAFFGQGTRLTVV.

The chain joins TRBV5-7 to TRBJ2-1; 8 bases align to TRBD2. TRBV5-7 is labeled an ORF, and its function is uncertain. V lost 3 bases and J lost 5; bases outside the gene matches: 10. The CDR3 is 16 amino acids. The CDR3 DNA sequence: TGTGCCAGCAGCTCGGGGGGGCGTTTTGGGGACAATGAGCAGTTCTTC. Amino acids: CASSSGGRFGDNEQFF.

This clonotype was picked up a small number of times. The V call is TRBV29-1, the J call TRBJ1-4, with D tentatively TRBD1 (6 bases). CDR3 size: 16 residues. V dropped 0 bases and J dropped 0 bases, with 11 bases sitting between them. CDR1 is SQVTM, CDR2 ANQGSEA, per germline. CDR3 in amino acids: CSVEDLRQATNEKLFF. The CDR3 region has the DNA TGCAGCGTTGAAGACCTCCGACAGGCAACTAATGAAAAACTGTTTTTT.

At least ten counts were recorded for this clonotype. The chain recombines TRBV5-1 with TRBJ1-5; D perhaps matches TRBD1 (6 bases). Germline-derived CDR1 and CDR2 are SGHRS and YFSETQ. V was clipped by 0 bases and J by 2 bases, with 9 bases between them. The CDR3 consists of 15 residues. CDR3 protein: CASSLDGGGNQPQHF. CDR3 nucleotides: TGCGCCAGCAGCTTGGACGGGGGCGGCAATCAGCCCCAGCATTTT. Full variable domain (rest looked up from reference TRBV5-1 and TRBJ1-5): KAGVTQTPRYLIKTRGQQVTLSCSPISGHRSVSWYQQTPGQGLQFLFEYFSETQRNKGNFPGRFSGRQFSNSRSEMNVSTLELGDSALYLCASSLDGGGNQPQHFGDGTRLSIL.

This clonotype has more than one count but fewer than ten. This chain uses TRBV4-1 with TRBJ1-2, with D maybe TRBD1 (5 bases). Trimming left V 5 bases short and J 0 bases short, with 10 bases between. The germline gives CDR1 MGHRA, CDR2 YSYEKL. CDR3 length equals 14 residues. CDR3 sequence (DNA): TGCGCCAGCAGCTCCGACAGTCCTAACTATGGCTACACCTTC. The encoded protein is CASSSDSPNYGYTF.

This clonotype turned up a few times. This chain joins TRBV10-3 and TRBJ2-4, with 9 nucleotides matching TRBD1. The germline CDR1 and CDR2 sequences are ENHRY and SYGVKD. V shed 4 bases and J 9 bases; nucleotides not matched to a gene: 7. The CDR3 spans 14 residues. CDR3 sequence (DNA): TGTGCCATCAGTGGAGGACAGGGGATGGGCATTCAGTACTTC. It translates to CAISGGQGMGIQYF.

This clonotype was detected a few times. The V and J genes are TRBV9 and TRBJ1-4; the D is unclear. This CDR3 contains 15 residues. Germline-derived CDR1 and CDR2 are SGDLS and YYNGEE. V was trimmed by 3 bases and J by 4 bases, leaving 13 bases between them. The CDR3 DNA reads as TGTGCCAGCAGCGCCGGAACGAGTTATAATGAAAAACTGTTTTTT. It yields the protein CASSAGTSYNEKLFF. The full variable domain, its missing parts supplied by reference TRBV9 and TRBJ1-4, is DSGVTQTPKHLITATGQRVTLRCSPRSGDLSVYWYQQSLDQGLQFLIQYYNGEERAKGNILERFSAQQFPDLHSELNLSSLELGDSALYFCASSAGTSYNEKLFFGSGTQLSVL.

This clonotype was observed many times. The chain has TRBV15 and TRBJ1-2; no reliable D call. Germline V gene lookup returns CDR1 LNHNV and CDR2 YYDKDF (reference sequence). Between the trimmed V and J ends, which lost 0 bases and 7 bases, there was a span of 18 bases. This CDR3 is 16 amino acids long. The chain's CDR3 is CATSRDQTVLGSGYTF. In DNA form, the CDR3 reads TGTGCCACCAGCAGAGATCAGACGGTTCTAGGGAGTGGCTACACCTTC.

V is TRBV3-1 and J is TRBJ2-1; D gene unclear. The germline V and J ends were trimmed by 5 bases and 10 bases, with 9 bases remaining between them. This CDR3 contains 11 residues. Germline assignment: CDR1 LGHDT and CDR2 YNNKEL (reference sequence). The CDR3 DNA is TGTGCCAGCAGCTATCCTAGAGAGCAGTTCTTC. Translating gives CASSYPREQFF.

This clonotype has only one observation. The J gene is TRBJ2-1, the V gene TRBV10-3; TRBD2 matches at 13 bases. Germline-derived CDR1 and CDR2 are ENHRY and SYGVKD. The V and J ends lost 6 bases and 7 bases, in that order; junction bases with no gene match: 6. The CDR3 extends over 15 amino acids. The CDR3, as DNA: TGTGCCATCAGCGCTAGACTAGCGGGAGGTAATGAGCAGTTCTTC. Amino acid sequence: CAISARLAGGNEQFF.

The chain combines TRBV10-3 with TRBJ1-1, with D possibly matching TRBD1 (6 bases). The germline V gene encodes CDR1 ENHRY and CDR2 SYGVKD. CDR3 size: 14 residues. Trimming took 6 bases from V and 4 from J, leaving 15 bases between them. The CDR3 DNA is TGTGCCATCAGCCTGCAGGGGTTGAGCACTGAAGCTTTCTTT. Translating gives CAISLQGLSTEAFF.

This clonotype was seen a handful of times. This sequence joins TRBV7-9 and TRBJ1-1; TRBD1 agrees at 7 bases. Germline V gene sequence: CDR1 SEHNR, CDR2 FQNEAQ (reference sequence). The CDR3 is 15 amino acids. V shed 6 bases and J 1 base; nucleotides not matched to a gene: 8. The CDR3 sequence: CASRLTGKGNTEAFF. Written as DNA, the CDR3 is TGTGCCAGCAGGTTGACAGGGAAGGGGAACACTGAAGCTTTCTTT.

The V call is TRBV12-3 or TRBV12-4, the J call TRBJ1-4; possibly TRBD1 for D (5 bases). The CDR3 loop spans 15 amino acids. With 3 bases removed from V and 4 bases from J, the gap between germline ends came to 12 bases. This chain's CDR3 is CASSFGAASNEKLFF. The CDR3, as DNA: TGTGCCAGCAGTTTCGGGGCAGCGAGTAATGAAAAACTGTTTTTT.

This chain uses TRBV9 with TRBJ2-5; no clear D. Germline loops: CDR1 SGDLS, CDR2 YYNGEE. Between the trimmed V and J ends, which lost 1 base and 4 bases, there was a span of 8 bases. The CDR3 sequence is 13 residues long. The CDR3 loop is CASSVRPAETQYF. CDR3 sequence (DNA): TGTGCCAGCAGCGTAAGACCAGCAGAGACCCAGTACTTC.

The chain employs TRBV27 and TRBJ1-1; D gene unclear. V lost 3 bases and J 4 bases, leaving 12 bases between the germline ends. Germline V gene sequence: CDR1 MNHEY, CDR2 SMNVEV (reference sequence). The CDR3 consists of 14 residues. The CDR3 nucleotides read TGTGCCAGCAGTTTGGCCATTGGAGGCACTGAAGCTTTCTTT. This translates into CASSLAIGGTEAFF.

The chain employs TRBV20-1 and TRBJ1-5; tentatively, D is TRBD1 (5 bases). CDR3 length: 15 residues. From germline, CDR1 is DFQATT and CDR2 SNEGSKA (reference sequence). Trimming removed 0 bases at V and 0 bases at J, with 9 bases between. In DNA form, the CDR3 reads TGCAGTGCTAGAGACGGGGGTTATAGCAATCAGCCCCAGCATTTT. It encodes CSARDGGYSNQPQHF.

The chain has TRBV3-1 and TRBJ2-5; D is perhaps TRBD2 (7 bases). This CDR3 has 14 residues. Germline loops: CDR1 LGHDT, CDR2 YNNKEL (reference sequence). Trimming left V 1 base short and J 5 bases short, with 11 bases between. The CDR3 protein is CASSQAQGGETQYF. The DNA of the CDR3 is TGTGCCAGCAGCCAAGCACAGGGAGGGGAGACCCAGTACTTC.

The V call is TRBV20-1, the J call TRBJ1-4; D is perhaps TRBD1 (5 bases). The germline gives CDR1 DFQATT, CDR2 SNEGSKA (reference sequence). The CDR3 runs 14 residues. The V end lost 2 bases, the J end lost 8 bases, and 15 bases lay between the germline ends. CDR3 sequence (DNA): TGCAGTGCTAGAAGGACTGTAGAGGGGGAAAAACTGTTTTTT. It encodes CSARRTVEGEKLFF.

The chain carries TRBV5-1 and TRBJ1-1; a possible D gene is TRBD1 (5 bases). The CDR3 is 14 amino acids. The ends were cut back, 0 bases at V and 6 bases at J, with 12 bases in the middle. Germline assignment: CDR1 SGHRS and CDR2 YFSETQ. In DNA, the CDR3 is TGCGCCAGCAGCTTGGCAGGGTCCTATCCTGAAGCTTTCTTT. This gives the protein CASSLAGSYPEAFF.